Following are 4 T cell receptor beta chains from one sample sequenced in a study of blood T cell repertoires in COVID-19. Here immunoSEQ multiplex PCR was the method, and the copy in TCRdb shows in-frame clones only, minus some. The sample records tens of thousands of clones, about nine tenths being singletons. The sample consisted of peripheral blood. Source of these receptors: a man older than 75 with acute or convalescent COVID-19.

The chain employs TRBV7-9 and TRBJ2-3, with 9 bases identical to TRBD2. V shed 4 bases and J 2 bases; nucleotides not matched to a gene: 4. Germline-derived CDR1 and CDR2 are SEHNR and FQNEAQ (reference sequence). The CDR3 extends over 15 amino acids. Here the CDR3 reads CASSSSSGATDTQYF. CDR3 DNA: TGTGCCAGCAGCTCCTCTAGCGGGGCCACAGATACGCAGTATTTT.

The chain carries TRBV9 and TRBJ2-7; TRBD1 agrees at 9 bases. The CDR3 sequence is 16 residues long. Per germline, CDR1 SGDLS and CDR2 YYNGEE. Trimming at V came to 0 bases and at J to 4 bases, leaving 8 bases not matched to a gene. CDR3 coding DNA: TGTGCCAGCAGCGTAGGAGGGGGACAGGGTATTTACGAGCAGTACTTC. This codes for CASSVGGGQGIYEQYF. Based on the CDR3 plus reference TRBV9 and TRBJ2-7, the full variable domain is DSGVTQTPKHLITATGQRVTLRCSPRSGDLSVYWYQQSLDQGLQFLIQYYNGEERAKGNILERFSAQQFPDLHSELNLSSLELGDSALYFCASSVGGGQGIYEQYFGPGTRLTVT.

V and J are TRBV30 and TRBJ2-1; D is possibly TRBD2 (5 bases). Trimming cost V 3 bases and J 7 bases, with 10 bases left between them. CDR3 length: 12 amino acids. CDR1 and CDR2 (germline): GTSNPN, SVGIG (reference sequence). The CDR3 DNA is TGTGCCTGGAGCCCTAGCTGGAATGAGCAGTTCTTC. Amino acids: CAWSPSWNEQFF.

This rearrangement joins TRBV25-1 to TRBJ1-2, with a tentative D call TRBD1 (5 bases). V was shortened by 3 bases and J by 4 bases, with 15 bases between the two germline ends. Germline-derived CDR1 and CDR2 are MGHDK and SYGVNS. The CDR3 covers 15 residues. The chain's CDR3 is CASSDPGMSVYGYTF. CDR3 in DNA: TGTGCCAGCAGTGACCCAGGGATGTCAGTCTATGGCTACACCTTC.